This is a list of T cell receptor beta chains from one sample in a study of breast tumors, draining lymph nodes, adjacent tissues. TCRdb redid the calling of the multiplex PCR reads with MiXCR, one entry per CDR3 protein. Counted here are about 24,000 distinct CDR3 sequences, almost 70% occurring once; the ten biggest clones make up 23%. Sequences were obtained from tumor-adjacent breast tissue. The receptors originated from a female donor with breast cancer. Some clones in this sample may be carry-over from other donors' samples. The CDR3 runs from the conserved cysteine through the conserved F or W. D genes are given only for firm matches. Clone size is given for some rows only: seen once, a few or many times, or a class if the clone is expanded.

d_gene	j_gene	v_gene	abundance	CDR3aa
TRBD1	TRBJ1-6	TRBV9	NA	CASSRQGGSYNSPLHF
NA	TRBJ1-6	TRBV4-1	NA	CASSQEGGLSPLHF
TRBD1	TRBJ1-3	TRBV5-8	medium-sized	CASSRQGTGNTIYF
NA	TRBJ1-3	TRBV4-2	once	CASSQDFPSGSSGNTIYF
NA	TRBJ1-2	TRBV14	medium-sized	CASSPGNYGYTF
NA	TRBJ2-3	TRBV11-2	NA	CASSTGQREITDTQYF
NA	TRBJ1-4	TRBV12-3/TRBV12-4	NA	CASSLGLPTIEKLFF
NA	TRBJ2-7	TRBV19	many	CASRDHLRGSVFKYEQYF
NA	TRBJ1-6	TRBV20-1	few	CSARSGEGVEPLHF
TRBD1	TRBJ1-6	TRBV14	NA	CASSQGTGTGASPLHF
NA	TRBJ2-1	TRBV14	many	CASSHRDTAYNEQFF
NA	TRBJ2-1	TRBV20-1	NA	CSARDTTGQSSYNEQFF
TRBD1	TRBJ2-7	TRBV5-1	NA	CASESDRGQGEQYF
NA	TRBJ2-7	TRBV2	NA	CASSARQGFPEQYF
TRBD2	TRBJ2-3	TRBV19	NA	CASSIISGSIPDTQYF
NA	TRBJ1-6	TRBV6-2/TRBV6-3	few	CASLNLDSVDSPLHF
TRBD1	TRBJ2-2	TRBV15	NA	CATSSPGQGVSGELFF
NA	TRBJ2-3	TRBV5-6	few	CASSLVRGSGLSTDTQYF
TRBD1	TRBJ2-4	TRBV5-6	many	CASSLAGQGVEAKNIQYF
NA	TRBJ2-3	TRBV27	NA	CASSGMLALTDTQYF
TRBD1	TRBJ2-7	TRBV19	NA	CASSIGTGVYEQYF
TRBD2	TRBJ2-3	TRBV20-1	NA	CSADRGRGTDTQYF
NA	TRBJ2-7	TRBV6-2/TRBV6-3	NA	CASSGGSRGEQYF
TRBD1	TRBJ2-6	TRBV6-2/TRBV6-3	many	CASRSPGTGAGANVLTF
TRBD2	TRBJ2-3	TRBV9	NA	CASSPRGTSGSYTDTQYF
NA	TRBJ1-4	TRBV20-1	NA	CGARSAFGQARTNEKLFF